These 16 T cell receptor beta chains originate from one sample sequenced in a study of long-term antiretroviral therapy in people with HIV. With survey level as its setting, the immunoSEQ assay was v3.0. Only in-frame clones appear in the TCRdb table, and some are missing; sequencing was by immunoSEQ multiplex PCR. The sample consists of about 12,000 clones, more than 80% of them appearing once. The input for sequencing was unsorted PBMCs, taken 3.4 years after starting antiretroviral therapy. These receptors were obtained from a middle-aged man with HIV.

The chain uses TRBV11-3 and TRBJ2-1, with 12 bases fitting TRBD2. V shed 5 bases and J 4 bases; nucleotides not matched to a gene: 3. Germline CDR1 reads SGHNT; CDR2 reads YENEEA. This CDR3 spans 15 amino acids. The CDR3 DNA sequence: TGTGCCAGCAGCAGACTAGCGGGGGATTACAATGAGCAGTTCTTC. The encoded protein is CASSRLAGDYNEQFF.

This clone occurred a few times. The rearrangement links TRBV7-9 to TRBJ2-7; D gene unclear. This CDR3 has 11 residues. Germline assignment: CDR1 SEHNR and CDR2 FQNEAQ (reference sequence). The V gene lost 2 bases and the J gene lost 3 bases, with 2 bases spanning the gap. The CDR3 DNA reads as TGTGCCAGCAGCTTAAGCTACGAGCAGTACTTC. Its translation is CASSLSYEQYF.

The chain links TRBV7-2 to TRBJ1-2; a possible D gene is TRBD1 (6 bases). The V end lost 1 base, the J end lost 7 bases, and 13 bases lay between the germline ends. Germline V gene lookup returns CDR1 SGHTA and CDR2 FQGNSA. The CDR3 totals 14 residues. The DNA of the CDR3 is TGTGCCAGCAGCTTAGTAGGGGGGTCTGGTGGCTACACCTTC. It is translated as CASSLVGGSGGYTF.

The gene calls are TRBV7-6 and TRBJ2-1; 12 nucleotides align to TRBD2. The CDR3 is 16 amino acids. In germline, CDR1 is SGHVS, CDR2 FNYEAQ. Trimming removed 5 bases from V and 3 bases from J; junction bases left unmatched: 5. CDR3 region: CASSRLAGDGYNEQFF. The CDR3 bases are TGTGCCAGCAGCAGACTAGCGGGAGACGGCTACAATGAGCAGTTCTTC.

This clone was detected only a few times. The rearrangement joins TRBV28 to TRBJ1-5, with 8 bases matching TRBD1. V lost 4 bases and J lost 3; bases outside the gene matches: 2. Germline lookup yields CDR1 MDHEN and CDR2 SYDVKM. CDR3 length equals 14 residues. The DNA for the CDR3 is TGTGCCAGCAGTTGGGGACAGGTCAATCAGCCCCAGCATTTT. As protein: CASSWGQVNQPQHF.

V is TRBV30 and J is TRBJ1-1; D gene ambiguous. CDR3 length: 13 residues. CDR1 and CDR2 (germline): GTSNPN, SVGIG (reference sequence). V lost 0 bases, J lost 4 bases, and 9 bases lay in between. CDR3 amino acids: CAWSVFGGTEAFF. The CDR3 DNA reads TGTGCCTGGAGTGTTTTTGGAGGCACTGAAGCTTTCTTT.

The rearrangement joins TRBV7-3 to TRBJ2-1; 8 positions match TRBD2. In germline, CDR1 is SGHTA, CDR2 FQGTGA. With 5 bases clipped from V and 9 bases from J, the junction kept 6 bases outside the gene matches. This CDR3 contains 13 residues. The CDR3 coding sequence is TGTGCCAGCAGCCAGGGACTAGAAGTTGAGCAGTTCTTC. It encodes CASSQGLEVEQFF.

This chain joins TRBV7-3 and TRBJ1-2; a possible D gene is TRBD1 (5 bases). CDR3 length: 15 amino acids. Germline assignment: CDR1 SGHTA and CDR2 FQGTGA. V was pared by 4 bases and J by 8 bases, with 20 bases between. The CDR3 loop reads CASSSGPRTSGGYTF. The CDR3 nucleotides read TGTGCCAGCAGCTCAGGGCCCCGAACGAGTGGGGGCTACACCTTC. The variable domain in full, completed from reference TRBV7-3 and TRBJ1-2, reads GAGVSQTPSNKVTEKGKYVELRCDPISGHTALYWYRQSLGQGPEFLIYFQGTGAADDSGLPNDRFFAVRPEGSVSTLKIQRTERGDSAVYLCASSSGPRTSGGYTFGSGTRLTVV.

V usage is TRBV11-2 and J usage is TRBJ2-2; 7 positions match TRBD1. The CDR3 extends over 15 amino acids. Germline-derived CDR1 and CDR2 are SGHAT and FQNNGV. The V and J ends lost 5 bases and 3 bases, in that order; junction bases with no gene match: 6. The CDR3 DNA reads TGTGCCAGCAGCCCCGGGACAGCCGACACCGGGGAGCTGTTTTTT. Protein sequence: CASSPGTADTGELFF.

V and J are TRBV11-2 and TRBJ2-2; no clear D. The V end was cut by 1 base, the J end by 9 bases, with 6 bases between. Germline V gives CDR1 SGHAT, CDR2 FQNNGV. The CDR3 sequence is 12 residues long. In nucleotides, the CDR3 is TGTGCCAGCAGCTTAGTTGGCAGGGAGCTGTTTTTT. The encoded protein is CASSLVGRELFF.

The DNA for the CDR3 is TGTGCCAGCAGCTTAGATTGGCAAGAGACCCAGTACTTC. Protein sequence: CASSLDWQETQYF. The chain carries TRBV11-2 and TRBJ2-5; the D is unclear. The CDR3 loop spans 13 amino acids. V lost 0 bases and J lost 2, with 4 bases in between. Germline values: CDR1 SGHAT, CDR2 FQNNGV.

For the CDR3, the DNA is TGCGCCAGCAGCCAAGATGGAACAGGAGGCACAGATACGCAGTATTTT. This translates into CASSQDGTGGTDTQYF. The gene calls are TRBV4-3 and TRBJ2-3; TRBD1 is a possible D gene (5 bases). CDR3 length: 16 amino acids. From germline, CDR1 is LGHNA and CDR2 YSLEER. The V end was cut by 0 bases, the J end by 1 base, with 11 bases between.

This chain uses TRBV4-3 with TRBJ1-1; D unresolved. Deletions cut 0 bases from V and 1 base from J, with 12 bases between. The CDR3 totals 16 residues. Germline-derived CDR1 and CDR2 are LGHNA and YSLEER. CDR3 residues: CASSQEIGGPNTEAFF. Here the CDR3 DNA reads TGCGCCAGCAGCCAAGAAATCGGTGGGCCGAACACTGAAGCTTTCTTT.

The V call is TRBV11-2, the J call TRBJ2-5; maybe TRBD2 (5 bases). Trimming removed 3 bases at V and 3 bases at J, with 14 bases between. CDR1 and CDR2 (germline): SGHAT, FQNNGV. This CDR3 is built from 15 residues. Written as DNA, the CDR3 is TGTGCCAGCAGCTTTCGTAGTAGCGCCGAAGAGACCCAGTACTTC. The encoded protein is CASSFRSSAEETQYF.

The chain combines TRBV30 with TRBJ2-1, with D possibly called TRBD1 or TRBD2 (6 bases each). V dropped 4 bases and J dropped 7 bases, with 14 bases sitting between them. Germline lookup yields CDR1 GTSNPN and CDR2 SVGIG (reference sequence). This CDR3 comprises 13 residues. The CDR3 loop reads CAWTAGHRNEQFF. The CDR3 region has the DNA TGTGCCTGGACTGCGGGACATCGGAATGAGCAGTTCTTC.

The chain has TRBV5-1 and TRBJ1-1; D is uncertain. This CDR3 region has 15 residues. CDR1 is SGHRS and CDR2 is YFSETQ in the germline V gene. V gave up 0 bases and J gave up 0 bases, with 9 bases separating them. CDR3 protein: CASSLATTMNTEAFF. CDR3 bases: TGCGCCAGCAGCTTGGCTACGACGATGAACACTGAAGCTTTCTTT.